These 9 T cell receptor beta chains were sequenced from one sample in a study of blood T cell repertoires in COVID-19. Clones were sequenced by immunoSEQ multiplex PCR, and TCRdb holds only the in-frame ones, with some missing. Of some 130,000 clones in the sample, approximately 89% were seen once. Material: peripheral blood. The receptors were gathered from a woman in her 70s with COVID-19, enrolled during active disease.

The CDR3 here is CASSPGTAAGETQYF. CDR3 DNA sequence: TGCGCCAGCAGCCCAGGGACAGCTGCCGGGGAGACCCAGTACTTC. This chain joins TRBV5-1 and TRBJ2-5, with 7 bases that match TRBD1. This CDR3 has 15 amino acids. CDR1 and CDR2 from the germline V gene are SGHRS and YFSETQ. V shed 4 bases and J 5 bases; nucleotides not matched to a gene: 11.

This clone was seen a few times. The CDR3 loop reads CSVVGGGLPYEQYF. CDR3 in DNA: TGCAGCGTTGTCGGCGGGGGCCTCCCCTACGAGCAGTACTTC. This chain uses TRBV29-1 with TRBJ2-7; tentatively, D is TRBD2 (7 bases). CDR1 is SQVTM, CDR2 ANQGSEA, per germline. This CDR3 has 14 residues. Trimming took 4 bases from V and 2 from J, leaving 15 bases between them.

This clone was seen only a few times. This chain's CDR3 is CAWSEGRGPGNTIYF. Here the CDR3 DNA reads TGTGCCTGGAGTGAGGGTCGAGGGCCTGGAAACACCATATATTTT. V and J are TRBV30 and TRBJ1-3; D not resolved. V was pared by 1 base and J by 2 bases, with 12 bases between. CDR3 length: 15 amino acids. Germline CDR1 is GTSNPN and CDR2 is SVGIG (reference sequence).

There are a few counts of this clone. The chain has TRBV6-2 or TRBV6-3 and TRBJ1-2; a possible D gene is TRBD1 (5 bases). Germline assignment: CDR1 MNHEY and CDR2 SVGEGT. CDR3 length: 15 amino acids. V was clipped by 2 bases and J by 5 bases, with 15 bases between them. The CDR3 is CASSYLTDTDYGYTF. The CDR3 coding sequence is TGTGCCAGCAGTTACCTCACGGACACGGATTATGGCTACACCTTC.

This clone was detected once. The chain recombines TRBV6-5 with TRBJ1-1; maybe TRBD1 (5 bases). Germline V gene sequence: CDR1 MNHEY, CDR2 SVGAGI. Trimming removed 4 bases at V and 0 bases at J, with 15 bases between. CDR3 length: 16 amino acids. The CDR3 loop is CASSFDSPPMNTEAFF. The CDR3 DNA reads as TGTGCCAGCAGTTTTGACAGTCCTCCTATGAACACTGAAGCTTTCTTT.

The rearrangement links TRBV5-4 to TRBJ1-1; 7 bases fit TRBD1. From germline, CDR1 is SGHNT and CDR2 YYREEE (reference sequence). J was trimmed by 6 bases and V by 1 base; bases with no gene match: 6. The CDR3 contains 14 residues. The CDR3 loop reads CASSLFQGVAEAFF. In DNA form, the CDR3 reads TGTGCCAGCAGCTTGTTTCAGGGGGTGGCTGAAGCTTTCTTT.

V usage is TRBV6-5 and J usage is TRBJ1-5; 9 bases line up with TRBD1. The CDR3 is 14 amino acids. Germline V gene sequence: CDR1 MNHEY, CDR2 SVGAGI. Unmatched junction bases numbered 8, after V lost 7 bases and J lost 7 bases. The CDR3 loop reads CASNRQGVGQPQHF. Written as DNA, the CDR3 is TGTGCCAGCAACAGACAGGGGGTAGGACAGCCCCAGCATTTT.

This clone was counted only a few times. CDR3 loop: CASSHLQGPNSPLHF. For the CDR3, the DNA is TGTGCCAGCAGCCATTTACAGGGTCCAAATTCACCCCTCCACTTT. The V gene is TRBV3-1 (or the pseudogene TRBV3-2), the J gene TRBJ1-6, with a weak D call TRBD1 (6 bases). Germline V lookup: CDR1 LGHDT, CDR2 YNNKEL (reference sequence). This CDR3 has 15 amino acids. Deletions cut 3 bases from V and 7 bases from J, with 13 bases between.

This chain joins TRBV7-6 and TRBJ1-1; 8 nucleotides agree with TRBD1. The CDR3 contains 16 residues. Germline V CDR1 and CDR2: SGHVS, FNYEAQ. The V gene end was trimmed by 1 base and the J gene end by 1 base; junction bases not matched to a gene: 5. DNA for the CDR3: TGTGCCAGCAGCTTAGAGGCAGGGGGCTCGAACACTGAAGCTTTCTTT. Its protein is CASSLEAGGSNTEAFF.